Following are 24 T cell receptor beta chains from one sample sequenced in a study of CD8 T cells in ankylosing spondylitis. TCRdb reanalysed the 5' RACE reads using MiXCR and keeps one entry per CDR3 protein. This table holds about 300,000 distinct CDR3 sequences, more than 9% found once. The sequenced material came from blood, either unsorted or a sorted T cell fraction (not recorded which). The source is a female donor with ankylosing spondylitis or in good health (not recorded which).

This clonotype has a count of ten or more. V and J are TRBV28 and TRBJ2-5; either TRBD1 or TRBD2 may supply D (5 bases each). The V and J ends lost 5 bases and 5 bases respectively, with 18 bases between them. Germline CDR1 and CDR2: MDHEN and SYDVKM. This CDR3 spans 15 amino acids. Here the CDR3 reads CASSPGTLQWETQYF. CDR3 nucleotide sequence: TGTGCCAGCAGTCCCGGGACCCTTCAATGGGAGACCCAGTACTTC.

The table lists this clonotype with many counts. The chain carries TRBV7-9 and TRBJ1-4; TRBD1 might be the D (6 bases). V shed 5 bases and J shed 9 bases, with 16 bases lying between them. CDR1 and CDR2 from the germline V gene are SEHNR and FQNEAQ (reference sequence). This CDR3 is built from 14 residues. For the CDR3, the DNA is TGTGCCAGCAGCATGGCAGGGGATTGGAAAAAACTGTTTTTT. Its protein product is CASSMAGDWKKLFF.

The chain is built from TRBV6-5 and TRBJ1-6; D may be TRBD1 (6 bases). Germline lookup yields CDR1 MNHEY and CDR2 SVGAGI. The CDR3 runs to 15 residues. Trimming removed 0 bases at V and 8 bases at J, with 11 bases between. CDR3 in DNA: TGTGCCAGCAGTTACTCGGGGGCCGAGCATTCACCCCTCCACTTT. It yields the protein CASSYSGAEHSPLHF.

The table lists this clonotype with a few counts. This chain links TRBV28 with TRBJ1-6, with D uncertain. The germline V gene has CDR1 MDHEN and CDR2 SYDVKM. This CDR3 is 13 amino acids long. The V end lost 6 bases, the J end lost 10 bases, and 13 bases lay between the germline ends. The CDR3 loop is CASRSTSSSPLHF. The CDR3 nucleotides are TGTGCCAGCAGGTCTACCTCTTCCTCACCCCTCCACTTT.

This clonotype was recorded many times. The V call is TRBV7-2, the J call TRBJ2-2, with D tentatively TRBD2 (5 bases). The CDR3 runs 15 residues. Germline V lookup: CDR1 SGHTA, CDR2 FQGNSA. Trimming pared 2 bases from V and 0 bases from J, leaving 7 bases between. CDR3 sequence reads: CASSLIASNTGELFF. The CDR3 nucleotides are TGTGCCAGCAGCTTAATAGCGTCGAACACCGGGGAGCTGTTTTTT.

This clonotype was detected only a few times. The V call is TRBV20-1, the J call TRBJ1-2, with TRBD1 identical over 7 bases. This CDR3 region has 13 residues. With 2 bases clipped from V and 6 bases from J, the junction kept 6 bases outside the gene matches. Germline assignment: CDR1 DFQATT and CDR2 SNEGSKA (reference sequence). The CDR3 region is CSARPSGQDGYTF. CDR3 coding DNA: TGCAGTGCTAGACCCTCCGGACAGGATGGCTACACCTTC.

The sample holds many counts of this clonotype. The chain joins TRBV18 to TRBJ1-2; TRBD1 agrees at 9 bases. CDR3 length equals 16 residues. Germline V lookup: CDR1 KGHSH, CDR2 LQKENI. J was trimmed by 3 bases and V by 6 bases; bases with no gene match: 11. CDR3 DNA sequence: TGTGCCAGCTCCCCGGGACAGGGTAATTGGTACTATGGCTACACCTTC. Encoded protein: CASSPGQGNWYYGYTF.

This clonotype showed up many times. The J gene is TRBJ2-3, the V gene TRBV20-1, with 9 bases lining up with TRBD2. The V gene's germline CDR1 is DFQATT and CDR2 SNEGSKA (reference sequence). CDR3 size: 18 residues. V dropped 0 bases and J dropped 8; count of bases not matched to a gene: 18. The CDR3, as DNA: TGCAGTGCTAGAGATTGGGGCCTAGCGGGGATCGGAGACGGTACGCAGTATTTT. Its protein product is CSARDWGLAGIGDGTQYF.

The chain has TRBV10-3 and TRBJ2-3; D is possibly TRBD2 (6 bases). Germline assignment: CDR1 ENHRY and CDR2 SYGVKD. The ends were cut back, 4 bases at V and 1 base at J, with 15 bases in the middle. There are 16 residues in the CDR3. The CDR3 bases are TGTGCCATCAGTGTCCTCCCGGGAGAGGGCACAGATACGCAGTATTTT. Translating gives CAISVLPGEGTDTQYF.

This clonotype was seen many times. The CDR3 protein is CSAASGRRNEQFF. DNA of the CDR3: TGCAGTGCGGCTAGCGGGAGAAGGAATGAGCAGTTCTTC. This chain joins TRBV20-1 and TRBJ2-1, with 10 bases matching TRBD2. The CDR3 covers 13 residues. Trimming removed 6 bases from V and 7 bases from J; junction bases left unmatched: 6. CDR1 is DFQATT, CDR2 SNEGSKA, per germline (reference sequence).

This clonotype was seen at least ten times. J is TRBJ1-5 and V is TRBV5-1; 7 bases are shared with TRBD1. The CDR3 extends over 14 amino acids. The V gene's germline CDR1 is SGHRS and CDR2 YFSETQ. V gave up 4 bases and J gave up 6 bases; unmatched junction bases: 7. DNA of the CDR3: TGCGCCAGCAGCACAGGGGTCCCGGGTCAGCCCCAGCATTTT. Residues: CASSTGVPGQPQHF. The full variable domain, in which reference TRBV5-1 and TRBJ1-5 provide the parts outside the CDR3, is KAGVTQTPRYLIKTRGQQVTLSCSPISGHRSVSWYQQTPGQGLQFLFEYFSETQRNKGNFPGRFSGRQFSNSRSEMNVSTLELGDSALYLCASSTGVPGQPQHFGDGTRLSIL.

In its sample, this clonotype was seen many times. The rearrangement joins TRBV4-3 to TRBJ2-7; D may be TRBD2 (6 bases). V lost 0 bases to trimming and J lost 5 bases, with 20 bases between them. There are 17 residues in the CDR3. Looked up from germline, CDR1 is LGHNA and CDR2 is YSLEER. This CDR3 reads CASSQDRKVQRTNEQYF. The CDR3 coding sequence is TGCGCCAGCAGCCAAGATCGCAAAGTACAAAGGACTAACGAGCAGTACTTC.

The chain couples TRBV14 to TRBJ2-1; D unclear. Trimming took 2 bases from V and 8 from J, leaving 10 bases between them. This CDR3 region has 13 residues. Germline-derived CDR1 and CDR2 are SGHDN and FVKESK. For the CDR3, the DNA is TGTGCCAGCAGCCAACAAGGAACCGATGAGCAGTTCTTC. This gives the protein CASSQQGTDEQFF.

This chain links TRBV28 with TRBJ1-5, with D perhaps TRBD1 (6 bases). Germline values: CDR1 MDHEN, CDR2 SYDVKM. Trimming took off 6 bases at V and 7 bases at J, with 16 bases between the two ends. This CDR3 region has 14 residues. CDR3 DNA: TGTGCCAGCAGCCTACAGGGAAATAGACAGCCCCAGCATTTT. This translates into CASSLQGNRQPQHF.

This clonotype came up many times. The V gene is TRBV6-2 or TRBV6-3, the J gene TRBJ2-7; 9 nucleotides match TRBD2. CDR1 is MNHEY, CDR2 SVGEGT, per germline. The V and J ends lost 0 bases and 3 bases, in that order; junction bases with no gene match: 9. CDR3 length: 17 residues. CDR3 sequence: CASSYSSASGTNYEQYF. DNA of the CDR3: TGTGCCAGCAGTTACTCGAGTGCTAGCGGGACAAACTACGAGCAGTACTTC.

A word on this clonotype: This could be a read error, since a much larger clone is one nucleotide away. The chain links TRBV7-6 to TRBJ2-3; 7 bases match TRBD1. The V gene's germline CDR1 is SGHVS and CDR2 FNYEAQ. The CDR3 covers 14 residues. CDR3 amino acids: CDSSLERTGDTQYF. The DNA of the CDR3 is TGTGACAGCAGCTTAGAGCGGACAGGAGATACGCAGTATTTT. The whole variable domain, remainder taken from reference TRBV7-6 and TRBJ2-3, is GAGVSQSPRYKVTKRGQDVALRCDPISGHVSLYWYRQALGQGPEFLTYFNYEAQQDKSGLPNDRFSAERPEGSISTLTIQRTEQRDSAMYRCDSSLERTGDTQYFGPGTRLTVL.

Ten or more counts support this clonotype. The V gene is TRBV18, the J gene TRBJ2-5; D might be TRBD2 (6 bases). Trimming pared 3 bases from V and 4 bases from J, leaving 12 bases between. This CDR3 comprises 14 residues. Germline lookup yields CDR1 KGHSH and CDR2 LQKENI. CDR3 in amino acids: CASSPGTPRETQYF. CDR3 in DNA: TGTGCCAGCTCACCCGGGACTCCCAGAGAGACCCAGTACTTC.

J is TRBJ2-2 and V is TRBV10-2; possibly TRBD1 or TRBD2 for D (7 bases each). The CDR3 runs to 16 residues. V lost 8 bases and J 7 bases, leaving 23 bases between the germline ends. Germline assignment: CDR1 WSHSY and CDR2 SAAADI. CDR3 loop: CASCQRDSIFSGELFF. The CDR3 DNA is TGCGCCAGCTGTCAGCGGGACAGTATTTTTAGCGGGGAGCTGTTTTTT.

There are many counts of this clonotype. The chain joins TRBV18 to TRBJ2-1; D is perhaps TRBD1 (5 bases). V was cut by 2 bases and J by 6 bases, with 11 bases left in between. This CDR3 has 14 residues. Germline values: CDR1 KGHSH, CDR2 LQKENI. CDR3 loop: CASSPWGSLNEQFF. CDR3 DNA sequence: TGTGCCAGCTCACCATGGGGCTCCCTCAATGAGCAGTTCTTC.

This clonotype was counted between two and nine times. The chain couples TRBV12-3 or TRBV12-4 to TRBJ1-5; D is unclear. The CDR3 has 14 amino acids. Trimming took 7 bases from V and 4 from J, leaving 14 bases between them. CDR3 coding DNA: TGTGCCAGCACCATGGGAGACATTAATCAGCCCCAGCATTTT. Translation gives CASTMGDINQPQHF.

This clonotype was recorded many times. The chain joins TRBV5-1 to TRBJ1-1, with a possible D match to TRBD1 (6 bases). The ends were cut back, 4 bases at V and 1 base at J, with 17 bases in the middle. There are 16 residues in the CDR3. CDR1 and CDR2 from the germline V gene are SGHRS and YFSETQ. The CDR3, as DNA: TGCGCCAGCAGCCTGCTACAGGGATTGCCGAACACTGAAGCTTTCTTT. Protein sequence: CASSLLQGLPNTEAFF.

This clonotype was recorded many times. The rearrangement links TRBV20-1 to TRBJ2-2; D remains ambiguous. V lost 6 bases and J lost 5, with 7 bases in between. Germline CDR1 and CDR2: DFQATT and SNEGSKA (reference sequence). This CDR3 comprises 11 residues. The CDR3 here is CSATLTGELFF. CDR3 nucleotide sequence: TGCAGTGCCACCTTAACCGGGGAGCTGTTTTTT.

This clonotype appeared many times. V is TRBV28 and J is TRBJ2-4, with TRBD2 as a possible D gene (6 bases). This CDR3 region has 17 residues. Per germline, CDR1 MDHEN and CDR2 SYDVKM. The ends were cut back, 5 bases at V and 1 base at J, with 18 bases in the middle. The DNA of the CDR3 is TGTGCCAGCAGTGTCCCGGGACTCCGGAGGGCCAAAAACATTCAGTACTTC. Its protein product is CASSVPGLRRAKNIQYF.

This clonotype came up a few times. The chain recombines TRBV7-8 with TRBJ2-5; 8 bases align to TRBD1. Trimming cost V 2 bases and J 2 bases; bases outside gene matches: 7. Germline lookup yields CDR1 SGHVS and CDR2 FQNEAQ. CDR3 length: 16 amino acids. The CDR3 DNA sequence: TGTGCCAGCAGCTTATACAGTCGGACAGGGCAAGAGACCCAGTACTTC. It translates to CASSLYSRTGQETQYF.